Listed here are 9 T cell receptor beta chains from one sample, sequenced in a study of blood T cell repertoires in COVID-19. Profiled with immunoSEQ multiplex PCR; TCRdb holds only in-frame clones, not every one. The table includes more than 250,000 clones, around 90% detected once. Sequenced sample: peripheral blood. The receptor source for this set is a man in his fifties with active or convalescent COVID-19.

CDR3 nucleotide sequence: TGTGCCAGCATCCGGCAGGGGGCGGTCCGCGAGCAGTACTTC. Its translation: CASIRQGAVREQYF. The chain uses TRBV2 and TRBJ2-7; 8 bases are shared with TRBD1. V was pared by 7 bases and J by 6 bases, with 11 bases of the junction left unmatched. Per the germline V gene, CDR1 is SNHLY and CDR2 is FYNNEI. This CDR3 region has 14 residues.

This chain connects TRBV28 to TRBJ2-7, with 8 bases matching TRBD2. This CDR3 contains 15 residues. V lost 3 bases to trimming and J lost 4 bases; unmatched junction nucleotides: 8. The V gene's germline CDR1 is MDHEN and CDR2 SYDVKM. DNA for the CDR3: TGTGCCAGCAGTTTGGGGCGGGGGGCCTCATACGAGCAGTACTTC. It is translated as CASSLGRGASYEQYF.

CDR3 in DNA: TGTGCCACCAGTGATTTGAAGGGTCTAGCGGGGGGATTCTCGGTGGCTGAGCAGTTCTTC. Amino acid sequence: CATSDLKGLAGGFSVAEQFF. The V gene is TRBV24-1, the J gene TRBJ2-1, with TRBD2 matching over 11 bases. The ends lost 0 bases at V and 9 bases at J; junction bases unmatched: 18. Germline V gene data show CDR1 as KGHDR and CDR2 as SFDVKD. The CDR3 is 20 residues long.

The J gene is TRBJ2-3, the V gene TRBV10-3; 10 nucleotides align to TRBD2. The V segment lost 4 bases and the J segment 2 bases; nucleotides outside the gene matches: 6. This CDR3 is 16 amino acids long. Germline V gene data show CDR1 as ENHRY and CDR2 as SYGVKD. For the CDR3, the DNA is TGTGCCATCAGTGGGGTAGCGGGGGGACCCACAGATACGCAGTATTTT. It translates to CAISGVAGGPTDTQYF.

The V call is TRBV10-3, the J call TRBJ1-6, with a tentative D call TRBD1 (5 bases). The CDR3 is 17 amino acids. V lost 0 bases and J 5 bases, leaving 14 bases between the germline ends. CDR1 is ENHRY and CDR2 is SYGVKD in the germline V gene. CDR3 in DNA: TGTGCCATCAGTGAGTCAAGTGGGGCAGCAGATAATTCACCCCTCCACTTT. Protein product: CAISESSGAADNSPLHF.

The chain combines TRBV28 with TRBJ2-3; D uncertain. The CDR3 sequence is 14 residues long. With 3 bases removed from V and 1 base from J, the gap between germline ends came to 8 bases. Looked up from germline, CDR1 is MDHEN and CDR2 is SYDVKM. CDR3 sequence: CASSFRFGTDTQYF. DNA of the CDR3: TGTGCCAGCAGTTTTCGGTTTGGCACAGATACGCAGTATTTT.

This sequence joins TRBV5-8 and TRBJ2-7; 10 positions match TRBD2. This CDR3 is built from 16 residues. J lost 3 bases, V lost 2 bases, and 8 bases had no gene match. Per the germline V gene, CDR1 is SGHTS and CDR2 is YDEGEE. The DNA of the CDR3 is TGTGCCAGCAGCTTTTTACTAGCGGGAAGCGGCTACGAGCAGTACTTC. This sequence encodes CASSFLLAGSGYEQYF.

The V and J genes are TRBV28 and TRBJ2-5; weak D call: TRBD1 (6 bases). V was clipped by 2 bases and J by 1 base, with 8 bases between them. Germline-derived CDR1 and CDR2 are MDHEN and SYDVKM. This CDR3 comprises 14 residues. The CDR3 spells CASSLTGRQETQYF. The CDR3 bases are TGTGCCAGCAGTTTAACAGGGCGCCAAGAGACCCAGTACTTC.

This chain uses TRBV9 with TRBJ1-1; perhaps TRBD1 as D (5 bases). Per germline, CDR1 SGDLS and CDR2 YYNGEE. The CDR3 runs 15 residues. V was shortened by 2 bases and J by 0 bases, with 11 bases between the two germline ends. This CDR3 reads CASSVGTRLNTEAFF. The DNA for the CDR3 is TGTGCCAGCAGCGTCGGGACTCGATTGAACACTGAAGCTTTCTTT.